Reported below is one T cell receptor beta chain. Its target is unknown. Using a J-beta primer mix together with a sample-barcoded 5' primer, a second PCR was run for 7 to 11 cycles. TCRdb recomputed calls from the 5' RACE reads with MiXCR, one row per CDR3 protein. The table records approximately 800,000 distinct CDR3 sequences, roughly 50% of them present only once. This record comes from a study of blood T cells in healthy people across ages. Study-wide results and limits: Naive T cell percentage showed a strong correlation with TCR beta diversity.

V was cut by 1 base and J by 2 bases, with 12 bases left in between. Germline CDR1 DFQATT, CDR2 SNEGSKA (reference sequence). CDR3 length: 14 amino acids. The sequence was collected from an elderly man in good health. This chain connects TRBV20-1 to TRBJ2-7, with D tentatively TRBD2 (5 bases). Sequencing input: blood. As DNA, the CDR3 is TGCAGTGCTAGAGTGCCGGGATTACCCTACGAGCAGTACTTC. It yields the protein CSARVPGLPYEQYF.